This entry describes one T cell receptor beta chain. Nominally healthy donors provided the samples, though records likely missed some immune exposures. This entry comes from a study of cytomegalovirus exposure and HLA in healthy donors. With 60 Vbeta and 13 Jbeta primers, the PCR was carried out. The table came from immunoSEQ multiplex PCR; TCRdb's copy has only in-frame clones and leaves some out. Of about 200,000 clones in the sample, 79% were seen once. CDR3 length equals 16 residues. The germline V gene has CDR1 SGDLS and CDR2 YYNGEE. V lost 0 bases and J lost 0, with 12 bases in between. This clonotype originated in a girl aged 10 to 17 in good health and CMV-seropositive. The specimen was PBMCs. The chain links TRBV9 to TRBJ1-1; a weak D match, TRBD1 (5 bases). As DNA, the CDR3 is TGTGCCAGCAGCGTAGGGGCAGGGAAAATGAACACTGAAGCTTTCTTT. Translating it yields CASSVGAGKMNTEAFF.